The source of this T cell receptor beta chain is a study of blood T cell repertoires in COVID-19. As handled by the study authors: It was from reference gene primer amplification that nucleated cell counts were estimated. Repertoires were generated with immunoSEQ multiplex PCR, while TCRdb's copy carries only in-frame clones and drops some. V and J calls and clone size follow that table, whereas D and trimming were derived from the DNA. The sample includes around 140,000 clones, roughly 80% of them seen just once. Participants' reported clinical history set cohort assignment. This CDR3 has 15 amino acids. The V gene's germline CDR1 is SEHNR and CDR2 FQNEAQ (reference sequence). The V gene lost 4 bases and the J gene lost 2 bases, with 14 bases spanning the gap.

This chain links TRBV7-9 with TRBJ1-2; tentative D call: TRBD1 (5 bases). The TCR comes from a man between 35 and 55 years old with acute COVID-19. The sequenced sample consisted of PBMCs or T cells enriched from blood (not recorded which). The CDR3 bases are TGTGCCAGCAGCTCCCAGGACACCGAGAACTATGGCTACACCTTC. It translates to CASSSQDTENYGYTF.